The 13 T cell receptor beta chains in this list originate from one sample, sequenced in a study of vaccination effects on CD4 cells after COVID-19. The antigens these receptors bind are not known. It was after nine to ten days of culture that CD4+ T cells were isolated. The assay was immunoSEQ multiplex PCR, and TCRdb's table has in-frame clones only and misses some. The repertoire has roughly 36,000 clones, 65% to 85% of them found once; the top ten carry about 2.9%. The input for sequencing was CD4+ T cells from PBMCs cultured without peptide, taken before COVID-19 vaccination. Receptor source: a human donor who received a COVID-19 vaccine.

This CDR3 is CASSVGPTDTGELFF. CDR3 coding DNA: TGTGCCAGCAGCGTGGGACCAACGGACACCGGGGAGCTGTTTTTT. This chain links TRBV9 with TRBJ2-2; D possibly matches TRBD1 or TRBD2 (5 bases each). Germline V lookup: CDR1 SGDLS, CDR2 YYNGEE. The CDR3 is 15 residues long. V was cut by 2 bases and J by 3 bases, with 11 bases left in between.

This clone was seen more than once but under ten times. The rearrangement joins TRBV7-9 to TRBJ1-1, with D uncertain. Trimming removed 0 bases from V and 2 bases from J, with 10 bases in between. The CDR3 extends over 15 amino acids. From germline, CDR1 is SEHNR and CDR2 FQNEAQ (reference sequence). The CDR3 reads CASSLAGLINTEAFF. The DNA for the CDR3 is TGTGCCAGCAGCTTAGCAGGGCTTATTAACACTGAAGCTTTCTTT.

This chain connects TRBV30 to TRBJ1-5; 11 bases agree with TRBD1. This CDR3 has 16 amino acids. V dropped 1 base and J dropped 6; count of bases not matched to a gene: 8. Germline CDR1 and CDR2: GTSNPN and SVGIG (reference sequence). CDR3: CAWSARGTGGIQPQHF. Written as DNA, the CDR3 is TGTGCCTGGAGTGCGAGGGGGACAGGGGGTATTCAGCCCCAGCATTTT.

This chain uses TRBV6-2 or TRBV6-3 with TRBJ1-2; TRBD1 matches at 8 bases. Unmatched junction bases numbered 7, after V lost 4 bases and J lost 3 bases. There are 15 residues in the CDR3. Germline V gene data show CDR1 as MNHEY and CDR2 as SVGEGT. CDR3 region: CASSSPETGDYGYTF. The CDR3 DNA is TGTGCCAGCAGTTCCCCGGAGACAGGGGACTATGGCTACACCTTC.

V usage is TRBV4-1 and J usage is TRBJ1-5; 8 bases are shared with TRBD1. This CDR3 comprises 14 residues. V gave up 8 bases and J gave up 2 bases; unmatched junction bases: 5. CDR1 and CDR2 from the germline V gene are MGHRA and YSYEKL. The DNA of the CDR3 is TGCGCCAGCGGGGACAGGATCCGCAATCAGCCCCAGCATTTT. Encoded protein: CASGDRIRNQPQHF.

The chain is built from TRBV6-1 and TRBJ1-1; D gene ambiguous. Germline values: CDR1 MNHNS, CDR2 SASEGT. The CDR3 sequence is 14 residues long. V was cut by 0 bases and J by 7 bases, with 12 bases left in between. The CDR3: CASSEADGAFEAFF. The CDR3 coding sequence is TGTGCCAGCAGTGAAGCGGACGGAGCTTTTGAAGCTTTCTTT.

This chain links TRBV7-2 with TRBJ2-5; the match to TRBD1 covers 9 bases. The CDR3 runs 18 residues. Per the germline V gene, CDR1 is SGHTA and CDR2 is FQGNSA. The V and J ends lost 4 bases and 3 bases, in that order; junction bases with no gene match: 15. CDR3 loop: CASSSFPFGTGPKETQYF. CDR3 nucleotides: TGTGCCAGCAGCTCATTCCCTTTTGGGACAGGGCCTAAAGAGACCCAGTACTTC.

V usage is TRBV5-1 and J usage is TRBJ2-7; tentatively, D is TRBD2 (5 bases). The CDR3 consists of 14 residues. Deletions cut 4 bases from V and 5 bases from J, with 16 bases between. Germline CDR1 and CDR2: SGHRS and YFSETQ. CDR3 nucleotides: TGCGCCAGCAGCCCAGGACTGTCTGACAACGAGCAGTACTTC. Translated: CASSPGLSDNEQYF.

The chain employs TRBV27 and TRBJ2-7, with 12 bases aligning to TRBD2. Looked up from germline, CDR1 is MNHEY and CDR2 is SMNVEV (reference sequence). V shed 5 bases and J 6 bases; nucleotides not matched to a gene: 8. The CDR3 totals 15 residues. This CDR3 reads CASSPRTSGVGEQYF. DNA of the CDR3: TGTGCCAGCAGTCCGCGGACTAGCGGGGTAGGCGAGCAGTACTTC.

The chain joins TRBV9 to TRBJ2-5, with 11 positions matching TRBD2. With 10 bases clipped from V and 1 base from J, the junction kept 9 bases outside the gene matches. The CDR3 sequence is 15 residues long. Germline CDR1 is SGDLS and CDR2 is YYNGEE. The CDR3 protein is CAGSSGTSGQETQYF. The CDR3, as DNA: TGTGCCGGTTCATCCGGGACTAGCGGCCAAGAGACCCAGTACTTC.

This clone was seen more than once but under ten times. This chain uses TRBV4-1 with TRBJ1-6; D possibly corresponds to TRBD1 (5 bases). The V gene's germline CDR1 is MGHRA and CDR2 YSYEKL. V gave up 3 bases and J gave up 13 bases, with 13 bases separating them. This CDR3 spans 13 amino acids. The DNA for the CDR3 is TGCGCCAGCAGCCAGGACGGACAAGGGCCCCTCCACTTT. This encodes CASSQDGQGPLHF.

The gene calls are TRBV30 and TRBJ1-4; no definite D call. CDR1 is GTSNPN and CDR2 is SVGIG in the germline V gene (reference sequence). The V gene lost 0 bases and the J gene lost 8 bases, with 7 bases spanning the gap. The CDR3 has 12 amino acids. CDR3 bases: TGTGCCTGGAGTGTAAGTTGGGAAAAACTGTTTTTT. It codes for CAWSVSWEKLFF.

This clone has a handful of counts. The V and J genes are TRBV30 and TRBJ1-5; no clear D gene. This CDR3 is built from 14 residues. Per germline, CDR1 GTSNPN and CDR2 SVGIG (reference sequence). Trimming removed 2 bases from V and 6 bases from J, with 14 bases in between. CDR3 bases: TGTGCCTGGAGTAGCATGACCGTGGGTCAGCCCCAGCATTTT. Encoded protein: CAWSSMTVGQPQHF.